The subject of this entry is one TCR beta chain. The antigen it recognizes is unknown. No much larger clone exists at a distance of one base, and base qualities are not known. This entry comes from a study of cytomegalovirus exposure and HLA in healthy donors (dated by TCRdb to 2015 to 2018). Regarding the complete study: According to an earlier analysis of a few hundred of the donors, some 180 million T cells yielded 90 million to 130 million unique TCR beta sequences and about 300 Gb of sequence data. Roughly 5 DR-DQ haplotypes were treated as single units for association and clustering because of strong linkage in the cohort. Genome-wide SNP genotypes for about three fifths of the 666 donors were used in a later genetic analysis, which treated that subset as a discovery cohort. Class I and class II HLA loci were covered by the typing at four-digit resolution. Among a few hundred genotyped donors of the cohort, an average of around 240,000 unique TCR beta nucleotide sequences were sequenced per donor, roughly 18% of them non-productive. Donor age, sex, ethnicity and CMV serostatus were compiled alongside the repertoire data. The genetic ancestry cluster associated with self-reported Caucasian donors included 80% to 90% of the 398 genotyped donors. Rather than using new phenotypic data, the later analysis identified candidate immune exposures from TCR beta sequences and from how often those sequences occurred across donors. In addition to the first cohort of hundreds of subjects, a separate validation cohort of some 120 different subjects was used. The number of typed donors differed by locus: roughly 629-640 for A, B, C, DRB1 and DQB1; 500 to 550 for DQA1; 606 for DPA1; and some 430 for DPB1. Every discovery cohort repertoire had been produced on one sequencing platform. The study aimed to test whether cataloging public T cell receptors could reveal signatures of past pathogen exposure. Using immunosequencing, the study profiled T cell repertoires from 500 to 800 subjects and related those repertoires to cytomegalovirus serostatus. The study combined high-throughput TCR immunosequencing, statistical association of individual TCRs with disease status, and machine learning to predict cytomegalovirus infection status. Roughly 300 gigabases of sequencing data and tens of millions of unique TCR sequences were included in an early release covering 550 to 800 HLA-typed donors. A later analysis re-analyzed previously published TCR beta repertoires from 500 to 700 donors and added high-resolution HLA genotyping to study TCR occurrence patterns. An earlier analysis of approximately 500 of the donors applied high-throughput TCR beta sequencing to assess whether each TCR beta V gene segment acted as functional or pseudogenic. Findings and caveats that apply to the study as a whole: Most CMV-associated TCR beta chains appeared to be HLA-restricted in a later analysis, and the HLA associations seemed to be driven largely by CMV exposure. In a later analysis, TCR association rates were found to vary across HLA loci, with the most associated TCRs seen for DRB1 alleles and the fewest for HLA-C alleles. Immune exposure information for the cohort was limited to CMV serostatus. A later genetic analysis reported fewer N-insertions in productive TCRs among donors in an Asian-associated ancestry cluster than the 666-donor mean. The classifier was reported to diagnose cytomegalovirus status with high specificity and sensitivity in both the original and validation cohorts. A later analysis found that HLA-associated TCR beta chains were more clonally expanded and had lower generation probabilities than equally common non-associated chains. The authors suggested that the approach could potentially be generalized to other disease states and immunological phenotypes. A later analysis reported that several top co-occurrence clusters appeared linked to parvovirus B19, influenza, CMV and Epstein-Barr virus. In a later analysis, around 17,000 TCR beta sequences were associated with specific HLA alleles at a false discovery rate of 0.05. The cohort was sequenced for TCR beta chains only, and without alpha or paired-chain data the features that could be detected were limited. HLA typing was unavailable for some donors at each locus, so association tests used only the typed subset. A cluster of highly shared sequence variants was judged likely to represent a technical artifact of the sequencing pipeline. Broadly in line with IMGT annotations, most TCR beta V segments showed up in productive rearrangements about 87% or about 30% of the time in an earlier analysis of several hundred of the donors. Correlated functional status among segregating V segments might be attributable to linkage disequilibrium, but an unknown experimental factor could not be ruled out. A further reported finding was that TCR beta sequences accurately predicted the HLA-A and HLA-B alleles for most subjects in the first cohort. Some 16 rarely observed V segments, including chromosome 9 orphons, were excluded from the earlier analysis of about 500 of the donors because counts were too low. Across donors, most TCR sequences were observed very rarely, whereas some public TCRs were present in many individuals. When HLA alleles, especially DR and DQ, strongly co-occurred, attributing TCR associations to individual alleles was difficult. The study gave a list of 150 to 200 TCR beta chains associated with cytomegalovirus. In vitro tests confirmed that a few of the cytomegalovirus-associated TCR beta chains recognize cytomegalovirus antigens. The presence/absence analyses assumed that sequencing depth was roughly uniform across donors, and that assumption may not be true. In a later genetic analysis, a missense DCLRE1C variant was associated with V-gene and J-gene trimming of TCR beta chains, and the association was replicated in an independent cohort. Some IMGT-functional V segments, including TRBV6-2 and TRBV6-3, could not be told apart with the 87-base-pair reads, so those segments were excluded.

The cohort was made up of approximately 670 healthy bone marrow donors. Cohort members were all nominally healthy when sampled, although unrecorded immune exposures were likely present. The donor tested CMV seropositive and was one of the 289 seropositive cohort members. Every donor gave a peripheral blood sample, and the peripheral blood mononuclear cells from that sample were used for TCR beta sequencing. Genomic DNA extraction from the blood cell samples was performed with the Qiagen DNeasy Blood Extraction Kit. The CDR3 sequence holds 16 residues, the cysteine and phenylalanine included. The entry retains the CDR3 DNA only, 48 bases that are in frame from base 1. V trim: 8 bases; J trim: 4 bases; unmatched bases: 14. In the germline V gene, CDR1 corresponds to SNHLY and CDR2 to FYNNEI. Library preparation used the immunoSEQ multiplex PCR assay. A mixture of 60 forward primers for TCR Vbeta segments and 13 reverse primers for TCR Jbeta segments was used in the multiplex PCR. Amplification of the CDR3 region of rearranged TCR beta genes was performed with a multiplex PCR assay on genomic DNA. The amplified TCR beta libraries were sequenced on the Illumina HiSeq System as 87-base-pair reads. The source study handled its data this way. A later analysis tallied roughly 78 million unique TCR beta chains across the 666 repertoires, and about 10 million of those chains were shared by two or more donors. Raw reads were error-corrected and collapsed into unique sequences with a nearest-neighbor algorithm that merged closely related sequences to remove PCR and sequencing errors. V, D and J gene segments were assigned by aligning CDR3 sequences to IMGT reference sequences. For a sequence to be retained, a match of at least six nucleotides to both a V gene segment and a J gene segment was required. A rearrangement counted as productive if the CDR3 had no stop codons and remained in frame with V and J, and every other rearrangement counted as non-productive. Following IMGT convention, CDR3 was defined as the stretch from the second conserved V-encoded cysteine up to the conserved J-encoded phenylalanine. Sequences without an unambiguous match to a single V gene segment were excluded from the earlier analysis of 450 to 650 of the donors. An earlier analysis of a few hundred of the donors called V segments functional above 56.7% productive rearrangements and segregating when the between-donor standard deviation exceeded 5%. To diagnose cytomegalovirus status from the catalog of TCR beta chain sequences, a statistical classification framework was built. In a later analysis, TCR nucleotide sequences were compared against IMGT/GENE-DB human TR gene sequences so that V and J genes could be assigned. A later analysis assigned CDR3 sequences and most-parsimonious VDJ recombination scenarios with the TCRdist pipeline. A later analysis defined each TCR beta chain by its CDR3 amino acid sequence plus V-gene family, and excluded reads lacking a unique V-gene family. As a way to deal with suspected cross-contamination and a sequencing artifact, a later analysis dropped over 550 nucleotide sequences that were highly shared and had low generation probability. In a later analysis, a clonal expansion index for each public chain was calculated from normalized within-repertoire ranks of inferred template counts. In a later analysis, generation probabilities were computed with a VDJ recombination model fitted to out-of-frame rearrangements, and the resulting probabilities were checked against IGoR. In a later analysis, hypergeometric tests were used to score TCR-TCR, TCR-HLA and TCR-CMV co-occurrence, with a repertoire-size bias correction applied to TCR pairs. False discovery rates were estimated in a later analysis by permuting HLA or CMV assignments 20 times. In a later analysis, co-occurring TCRs were grouped using DBSCAN, and TCRdist sequence similarity was added for clustering within HLA-allele-positive subsets. Repertoires with fewer than 30,000 or more than 120,000 public chains, plus five repertoires with anomalous nucleotide sharing, were excluded from co-occurrence clustering. TCRdb limited this immuneACCESS table to in-frame rearrangements with V and J called. A share of clones is missing; checked studies link under half to unresolved V genes, and the rest is unexplained. The DNA gave D and trimming, while V, J and clone size come from that table. The sample table shows 100,000 to 150,000 clones, and roughly 73% are seen once. Under 5.5% of the sample rests with the top ten.

This sequence was found in a man aged 55 to 70 in good health and CMV-seropositive. This chain is built from TRBV2 and TRBJ1-1; the junction holds 9 bases that match TRBD1. Sequences were obtained from PBMCs. For the CDR3, the sequence is CASGGSKTGGGTEAFF. The bases read TGTGCCAGCGGCGGGTCCAAAACAGGGGGCGGCACTGAAGCTTTCTTT.